This record looks at one TCR beta chain sequence and its context. Its matching antigen is unknown. This sample was taken from a study of beta chain features in type 1 diabetes. At the level of the study: Regarding age, gender and cell yields, patients proved similar to healthy donors. Taken together, all samples contributed fewer than 110 million examined sorted cells.

Every bit of the isolated RNA underwent reverse transcription, so sequencing read expressed TCRB transcripts. The table came from immunoSEQ multiplex PCR; TCRdb's copy has only in-frame clones and leaves some out. The sample has around 310,000 clones, roughly 12% seen once; the top ten hold 0.013% to 0.015%. Study-level findings and limits: PCR might preferentially amplify shorter templates, equally in patients and controls. cDNA-based sequencing might over-represent cells highly expressing TCR. In every one of the four CD4+ subsets, TCRB CDR3s were moderately but significantly shorter in Type 1 diabetes patients.

Sequencing was carried out using naive CD4+ T cells from blood. This TCR derives from a woman aged 18-29 years with type 1 diabetes.

This CDR3 reads CASEGAGGPPYEQYF. The CDR3 DNA reads as TGTGCCAGCGAGGGGGCGGGAGGACCACCCTACGAGCAGTACTTC. V gene TRBV6-1 combines with J gene TRBJ2-7, with D perhaps matching TRBD2 (8 bases). CDR1 is MNHNS, CDR2 SASEGT, per germline. The CDR3 is made up of 15 amino acids. V was pared by 8 bases and J by 2 bases, with 19 bases between.